The clone carrying this T cell receptor (beta chain) was counted many times. The antigen is unknown. The read terminates 3 residues ahead of where the CDR3 ends, so the germline J gene completes it. Germline-derived CDR1 and CDR2 are LNHDA and SQIVND (reference sequence). The CDR3 is 13 amino acids. Trimming took 7 bases from V and 0 from J, leaving 9 bases between them. This entry is derived from a study of T cell clonality in common variable immunodeficiency. Study results and limitations: Repertoire-complication correlations in CVID were limited by patient heterogeneity. In common variable immunodeficiency, TCR beta chains reportedly carried fewer deletions and N-nucleotide insertions. CVID subjects showed higher TCRbeta clonality than healthy controls. What drives increased CVID clonality needs T cell subpopulation sequencing.

Sequencing used immunoSEQ multiplex PCR; TCRdb keeps in-frame clones, though not all of them. Singletons are absent from the sample, which has 45,000 to 55,000 clones. The clonotype comes from a person aged 18-69 years in good health. The V and J genes are TRBV19 and TRBJ1-1, with D perhaps TRBD1 (5 bases). The sample taken for sequencing was peripheral blood mononuclear cells. The CDR3 region is CASNDRMNTEAFF. The sequenced CDR3 bases are TGTGCCAGTAATGACAGAATGAACACTGAA.